This T cell receptor (beta chain) was captured in a study of T cells in Graves' hyperthyroidism and ophthalmopathy. This clonotype was counted ten times or more. The CDR3 loop spans 14 amino acids. Germline V lookup: CDR1 SGHVS, CDR2 FNYEAQ. V gave up 2 bases and J gave up 3 bases; unmatched junction bases: 2. Uncontrolled infections, other autoimmune diseases, pregnancy or lactation led to exclusion of patients. Amplification of TCR beta CDR3 regions used RNA as the template. In the first-round RT-PCR of the TCR CDR3, the HTBI primer set was used. TCRdb processed the multiplex PCR reads anew with MiXCR; each CDR3 protein has one entry. The data contain fewer than 500,000 distinct CDR3 sequences, roughly 14% of them singletons.

The TCR was taken from a man aged 18 to 30 with Graves' ophthalmopathy. The sample comprised blood. This chain connects TRBV7-6 to TRBJ2-3; 7 nucleotides agree with TRBD2. Written as DNA, the CDR3 is TGTGCCAGCAGCTTAAGCGGGATGACAGATACGCAGTATTTT. It is translated as CASSLSGMTDTQYF.